This T cell receptor beta chain was obtained from a study of blood T cell repertoires in COVID-19. The wider study: Donors in the United States, Italy and Spain gave samples during acute or convalescent COVID-19. Nucleic acid was either cDNA or gDNA, and it came from T cells, B-cell-depleted T cells, or PBMCs.

The table came from immunoSEQ multiplex PCR; TCRdb's copy has only in-frame clones and leaves some out. The sample lists 400,000 to 450,000 clones, less than 95% occurring once. Germline V gene sequence: CDR1 GTSNPN, CDR2 SVGIG (reference sequence). The CDR3 consists of 12 residues. Trimming took 7 bases from V and 8 from J; bases not matched to a gene: 7. Adults between roughly 18 and 100 years of age took part from 24 US areas. For recovered donors of Cohort 3, there were two negative PCRs, clearance, or symptom resolution. This TCR came from a man between 18 and 35 years old who had recovered from COVID-19. The J gene is TRBJ1-3, the V gene TRBV30; 8 bases line up with TRBD1. Material for sequencing was PBMCs or T cells enriched from blood (not recorded which). The CDR3 coding sequence is TGTGCCTCGGGACAGGCCGGTTACACCATATATTTT. Its translation: CASGQAGYTIYF.